This T cell receptor (beta chain) appears in the sequencing data of a study of vaccination and CD4 T cells after COVID-19. Study-wide results and limits: A comparatively limited set of convalescent patients was examined, with no early post-infection timepoints.

Concerning this clonotype itself: Its specificity is unknown.

Germline CDR1 reads SQVTM; CDR2 reads ANQGSEA. The CDR3 is made up of 12 amino acids. Trimming pared 4 bases from V and 0 bases from J, leaving 4 bases between. MiXCR was run by TCRdb on the PCR reads, yielding one entry per CDR3 protein. Among around 20,000 distinct CDR3 sequences listed, about 60% were seen once. The specimen was CD4+ T cells from blood, collected after SARS-CoV-2 vaccination. The gene calls are TRBV29-1 and TRBJ2-4; D remains unclear. The receptor's source is a human donor who had recovered from COVID-19. Here the CDR3 DNA reads TGCAGCGTTGGACTAGCCAAAAACATTCAGTACTTC. Translated: CSVGLAKNIQYF.